This T cell receptor (beta chain) derives from a study of identifying expanded T cells in peripheral blood. Study-wide results and caveats: Technical replicates showed roughly 1.2 changed clones; approximately 2 weeks approximately 16; four weeks 19.

During the collection period, no donor immune events like infections were recorded. This clone was observed once. Its target is unknown. Libraries were prepared by immunoSEQ multiplex PCR; TCRdb keeps only in-frame clonotypes and omits some of them. Of around 81,000 clones detected, roughly 84% appear once; the ten largest clones hold 4.5%. This receptor was identified in a person between 18 and 69 years old in good health. Material: blood.

The CDR3 protein is CASSLYRVETQYF. The CDR3 nucleotides are TGTGCCAGCAGCCTCTACAGGGTCGAGACCCAGTACTTC. This sequence joins TRBV14 and TRBJ2-5; tentatively, D is TRBD1 (6 bases). Germline lookup yields CDR1 SGHDN and CDR2 FVKESK. The CDR3 is 13 residues long. V was clipped by 4 bases and J by 5 bases, with 11 bases between them.